Below, 9 T cell receptor beta chains from the same sample are listed, as sequenced in a study of response to subunit inactivated influenza vaccine. Via MiXCR, TCRdb re-called the RT-PCR reads, giving one row per CDR3 protein. The sample includes about 650,000 distinct CDR3 sequences, 14% seen only once; the top ten take about 7.6%. The specimen comprised PBMCs from blood, sampled approximately 15 days before vaccination. All receptors derive from a man between 50 and 59 years old who received an inactivated influenza vaccine.

The sample holds one count of this clonotype. Possible read error: a much larger clone is one base away. Since no conserved phenylalanine or tryptophan closes the CDR3, a read error is the likely cause. The rearrangement joins TRBV12-3 or TRBV12-4 to TRBJ2-5; 9 bases match TRBD2. The V segment lost 0 bases and the J segment 6 bases; nucleotides outside the gene matches: 2. The CDR3 totals 14 residues. CDR3 sequence: CASSLASGGKTQYL. As DNA, the CDR3 is TGTGCCAGCAGTTTAGCTAGCGGGGGCAAGACCCAGTACCTC.

A few counts support this clonotype. The rearrangement joins TRBV7-9 to TRBJ2-1; possibly TRBD1 or TRBD2 for D (5 bases each). The CDR3 has 16 residues. Trimming removed 5 bases at V and 6 bases at J, with 20 bases between. CDR1 and CDR2 from the germline V gene are SEHNR and FQNEAQ (reference sequence). CDR3 coding DNA: TGTGCCAGCAGCCATCCGGGACCATCTTGGACCAATGAGCAGTTCTTC. Translation: CASSHPGPSWTNEQFF. Using reference TRBV7-9 and TRBJ2-1 for the parts outside the CDR3, the full variable domain is DTGVSQNPRHKITKRGQNVTFRCDPISEHNRLYWYRQTLGQGPEFLTYFQNEAQLEKSRLLSDRFSAERPKGSFSTLEIQRTEQGDSAMYLCASSHPGPSWTNEQFFGPGTRLTVL.

This clonotype turned up a few times. The chain uses TRBV20-1 and TRBJ2-3, with 9 bases matching TRBD2. With V trimmed by 3 bases and J by 4 bases, 5 bases remained unmatched. The CDR3 spans 14 residues. The germline V gene encodes CDR1 DFQATT and CDR2 SNEGSKA (reference sequence). The CDR3 here is CSARLAGRPDTQYF. CDR3 nucleotide sequence: TGCAGTGCTAGGCTAGCGGGACGTCCAGATACGCAGTATTTT.

The chain carries TRBV20-1 and TRBJ2-1; 8 bases match TRBD1. The CDR3 has 16 residues. V dropped 4 bases and J dropped 2; count of bases not matched to a gene: 10. CDR1 is DFQATT and CDR2 is SNEGSKA in the germline V gene (reference sequence). The CDR3 protein is CSATLPRTGPYNEQFF. DNA of the CDR3: TGCAGTGCTACCCTCCCCCGGACAGGGCCCTACAATGAGCAGTTCTTC.

Concerning this clonotype: This may come from a read error, since a much larger clone is one base off. No conserved phenylalanine or tryptophan ends this CDR3, so it is likely a read error. This chain links TRBV20-1 with TRBJ2-7; D gene unclear. V lost 3 bases and J 3 bases, leaving 6 bases between the germline ends. Germline CDR1 DFQATT, CDR2 SNEGSKA (reference sequence). The CDR3 has 11 residues. This CDR3 reads CSARTHYEQYI. The CDR3, as DNA: TGCAGTGCTAGGACTCACTACGAGCAGTACATC.

The rearrangement uses TRBV3-1 and TRBJ2-7, with 9 bases identical to TRBD2. Per germline, CDR1 LGHDT and CDR2 YNNKEL (reference sequence). The CDR3 runs to 15 residues. V lost 1 base, J lost 2 bases, and 3 bases stayed unmatched. DNA of the CDR3: TGTGCCAGCAGCCAAGGCCCTAGCGGGACCTACGAGCAGTACTTC. Translating gives CASSQGPSGTYEQYF.

This clonotype was found many times. The rearrangement joins TRBV12-3 or TRBV12-4 to TRBJ2-3; TRBD2 might be the D (5 bases). V was clipped by 3 bases and J by 1 base, with 14 bases between them. The CDR3 loop spans 16 amino acids. In DNA, the CDR3 is TGTGCCAGCAGTTTGGTGGGTGGAGGTGGCACAGATACGCAGTATTTT. Translating gives CASSLVGGGGTDTQYF.

This clonotype showed up many times. This chain joins TRBV11-2 and TRBJ2-3, with D perhaps TRBD2 (5 bases). The CDR3 covers 18 residues. Trimming shortened V by 2 bases and J by 3 bases, and 21 bases separated the two germline ends. Germline V lookup: CDR1 SGHAT, CDR2 FQNNGV. The CDR3, as DNA: TGTGCCAGCAGCTTAAGGTCAGGACTTTCGATGTTTACAGATACGCAGTATTTT. It codes for CASSLRSGLSMFTDTQYF. Full variable domain (outside the CDR3, taken from reference TRBV11-2 and TRBJ2-3): EAGVAQSPRYKIIEKRQSVAFWCNPISGHATLYWYQQILGQGPKLLIQFQNNGVVDDSQLPKDRFSAERLKGVDSTLKIQPAKLEDSAVYLCASSLRSGLSMFTDTQYFGPGTRLTVL.

The rearrangement uses TRBV19 and TRBJ2-7; 10 positions agree with TRBD2. V shed 5 bases and J 2 bases; nucleotides not matched to a gene: 6. The CDR3 length is 15 residues. Per the germline V gene, CDR1 is LNHDA and CDR2 is SQIVND (reference sequence). The CDR3 region is CASSPRTSGAYEQYF. DNA for the CDR3: TGTGCCAGTAGTCCACGGACTAGCGGAGCCTACGAGCAGTACTTC. Using reference TRBV19 and TRBJ2-7 for the parts outside the CDR3, the full variable domain is DGGITQSPKYLFRKEGQNVTLSCEQNLNHDAMYWYRQDPGQGLRLIYYSQIVNDFQKGDIAEGYSVSREKKESFPLTVTSAQKNPTAFYLCASSPRTSGAYEQYFGPGTRLTVT.